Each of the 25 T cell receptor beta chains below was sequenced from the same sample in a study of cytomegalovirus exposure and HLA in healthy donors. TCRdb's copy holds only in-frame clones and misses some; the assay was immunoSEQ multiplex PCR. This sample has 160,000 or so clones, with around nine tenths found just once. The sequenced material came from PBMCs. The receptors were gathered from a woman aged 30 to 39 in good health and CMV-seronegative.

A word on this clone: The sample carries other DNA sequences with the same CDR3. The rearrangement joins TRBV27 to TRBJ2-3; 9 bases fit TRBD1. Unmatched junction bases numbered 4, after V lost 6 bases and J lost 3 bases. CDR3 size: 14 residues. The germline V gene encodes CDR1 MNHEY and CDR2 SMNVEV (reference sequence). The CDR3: CASSSGQGTDTQYF. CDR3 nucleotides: TGTGCCAGCAGCTCTGGACAGGGGACAGATACGCAGTATTTT.

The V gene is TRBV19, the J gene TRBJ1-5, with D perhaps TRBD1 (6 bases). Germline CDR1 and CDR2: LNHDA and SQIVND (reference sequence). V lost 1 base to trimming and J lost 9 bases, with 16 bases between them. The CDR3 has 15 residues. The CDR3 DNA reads TGTGCCAGTAGTATAGGCACGGCCCTAGGGGGGCCCCAGCATTTT. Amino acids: CASSIGTALGGPQHF. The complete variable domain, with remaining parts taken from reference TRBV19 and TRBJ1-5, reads DGGITQSPKYLFRKEGQNVTLSCEQNLNHDAMYWYRQDPGQGLRLIYYSQIVNDFQKGDIAEGYSVSREKKESFPLTVTSAQKNPTAFYLCASSIGTALGGPQHFGDGTRLSIL.

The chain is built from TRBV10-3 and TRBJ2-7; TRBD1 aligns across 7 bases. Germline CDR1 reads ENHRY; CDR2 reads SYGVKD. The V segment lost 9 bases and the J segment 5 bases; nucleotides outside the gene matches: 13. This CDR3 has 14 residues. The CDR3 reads CAIDSPGQSDEQYF. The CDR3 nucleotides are TGTGCCATAGACAGCCCGGGACAGTCAGACGAGCAGTACTTC.

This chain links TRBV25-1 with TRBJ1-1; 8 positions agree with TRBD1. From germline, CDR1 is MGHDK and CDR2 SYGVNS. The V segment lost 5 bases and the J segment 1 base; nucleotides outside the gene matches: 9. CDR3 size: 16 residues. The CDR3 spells CASSLRTGLGNTEAFF. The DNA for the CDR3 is TGTGCCAGCAGTCTTCGGACAGGGTTGGGGAACACTGAAGCTTTCTTT.

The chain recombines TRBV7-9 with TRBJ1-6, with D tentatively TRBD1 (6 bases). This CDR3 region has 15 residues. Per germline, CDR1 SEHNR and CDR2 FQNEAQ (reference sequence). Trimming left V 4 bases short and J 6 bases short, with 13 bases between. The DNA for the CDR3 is TGTGCCAGCAGCTCGATGGGGGCACCTAATTCACCCCTCCACTTT. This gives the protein CASSSMGAPNSPLHF.

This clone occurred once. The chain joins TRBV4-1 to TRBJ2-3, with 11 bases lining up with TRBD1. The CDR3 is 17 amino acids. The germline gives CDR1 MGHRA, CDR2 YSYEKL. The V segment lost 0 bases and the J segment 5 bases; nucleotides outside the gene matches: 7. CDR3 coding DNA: TGCGCCAGCAGCCAAGAACCCGGGACAGGGGGATTAGATACGCAGTATTTT. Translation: CASSQEPGTGGLDTQYF.

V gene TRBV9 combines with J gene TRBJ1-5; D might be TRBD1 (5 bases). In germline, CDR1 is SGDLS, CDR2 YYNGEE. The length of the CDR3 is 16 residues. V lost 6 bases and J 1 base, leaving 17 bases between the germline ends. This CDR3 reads CASKNPGMGSNQPQHF. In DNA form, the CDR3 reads TGTGCCAGCAAGAATCCAGGGATGGGGAGCAATCAGCCCCAGCATTTT.

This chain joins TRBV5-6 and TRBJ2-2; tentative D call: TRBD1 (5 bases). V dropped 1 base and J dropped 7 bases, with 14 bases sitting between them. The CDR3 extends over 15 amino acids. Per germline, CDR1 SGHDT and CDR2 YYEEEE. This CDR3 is CASSLIREEGGELFF. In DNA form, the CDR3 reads TGTGCCAGCAGCTTGATCAGGGAAGAAGGCGGGGAGCTGTTTTTT. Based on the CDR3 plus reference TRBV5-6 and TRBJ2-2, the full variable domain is DAGVTQSPTHLIKTRGQQVTLRCSPKSGHDTVSWYQQALGQGPQFIFQYYEEEERQRGNFPDRFSGHQFPNYSSELNVNALLLGDSALYLCASSLIREEGGELFFGEGSRLTVL.

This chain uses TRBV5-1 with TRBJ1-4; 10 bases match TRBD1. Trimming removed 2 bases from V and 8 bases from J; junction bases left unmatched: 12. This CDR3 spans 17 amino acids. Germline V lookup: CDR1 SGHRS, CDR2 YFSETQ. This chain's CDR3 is CASSLGTGASRIEKLFF. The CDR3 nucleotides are TGCGCCAGCAGCTTAGGGACAGGGGCTAGTAGAATCGAAAAACTGTTTTTT. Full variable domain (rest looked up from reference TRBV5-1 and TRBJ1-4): KAGVTQTPRYLIKTRGQQVTLSCSPISGHRSVSWYQQTPGQGLQFLFEYFSETQRNKGNFPGRFSGRQFSNSRSEMNVSTLELGDSALYLCASSLGTGASRIEKLFFGSGTQLSVL.

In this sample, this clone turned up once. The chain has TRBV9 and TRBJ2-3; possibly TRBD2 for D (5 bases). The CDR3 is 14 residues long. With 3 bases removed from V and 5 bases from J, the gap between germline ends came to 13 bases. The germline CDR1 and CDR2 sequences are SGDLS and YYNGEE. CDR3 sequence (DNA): TGTGCCAGCAGCGCGCCGAACCGGGAAGATACGCAGTATTTT. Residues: CASSAPNREDTQYF.

The CDR3 nucleotides read TGCGCCAGCAGCAAGGGACAGGGGGCAACTAATGAAAAACTGTTTTTT. This codes for CASSKGQGATNEKLFF. This chain links TRBV4-1 with TRBJ1-4; 11 bases line up with TRBD1. With V trimmed by 5 bases and J by 0 bases, 2 bases remained unmatched. Germline V gene lookup returns CDR1 MGHRA and CDR2 YSYEKL. The CDR3 is made up of 16 amino acids.

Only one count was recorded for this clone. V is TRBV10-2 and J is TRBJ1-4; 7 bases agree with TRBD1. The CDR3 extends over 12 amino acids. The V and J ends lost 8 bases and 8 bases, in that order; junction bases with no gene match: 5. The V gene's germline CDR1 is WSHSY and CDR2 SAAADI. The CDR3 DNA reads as TGCGCCAGCGGACAGGCATGGGAAAAACTGTTTTTT. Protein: CASGQAWEKLFF.

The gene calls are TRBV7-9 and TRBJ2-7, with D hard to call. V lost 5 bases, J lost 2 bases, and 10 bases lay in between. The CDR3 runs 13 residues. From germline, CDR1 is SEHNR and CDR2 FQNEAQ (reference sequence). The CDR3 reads CASSGVLAYEQYF. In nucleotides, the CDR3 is TGTGCCAGCAGCGGAGTATTGGCCTACGAGCAGTACTTC.

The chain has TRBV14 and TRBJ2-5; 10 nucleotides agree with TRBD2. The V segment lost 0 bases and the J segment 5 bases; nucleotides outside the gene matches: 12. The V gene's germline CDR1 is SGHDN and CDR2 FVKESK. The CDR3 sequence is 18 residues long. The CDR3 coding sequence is TGTGCCAGCAGCCAAGATATTCGTAAGCGGGGGGGGAAGGAGACCCAGTACTTC. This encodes CASSQDIRKRGGKETQYF.

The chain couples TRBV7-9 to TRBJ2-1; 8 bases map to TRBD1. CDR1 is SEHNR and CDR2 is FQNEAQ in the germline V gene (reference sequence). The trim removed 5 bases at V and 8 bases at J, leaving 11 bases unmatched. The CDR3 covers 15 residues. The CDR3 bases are TGTGCCAGCAGCCCGGGACAGGCCATAGGCTATGAGCAGTTCTTC. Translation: CASSPGQAIGYEQFF.

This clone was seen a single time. The CDR3: CSARTGGMNTEAFF. The CDR3 DNA sequence: TGCAGCGCCCGGACAGGGGGAATGAACACTGAAGCTTTCTTT. The chain has TRBV29-1 and TRBJ1-1; TRBD1 aligns across 10 bases. J lost 0 bases, V lost 7 bases, and 5 bases had no gene match. The CDR3 is 14 amino acids. The germline V gene encodes CDR1 SQVTM and CDR2 ANQGSEA.

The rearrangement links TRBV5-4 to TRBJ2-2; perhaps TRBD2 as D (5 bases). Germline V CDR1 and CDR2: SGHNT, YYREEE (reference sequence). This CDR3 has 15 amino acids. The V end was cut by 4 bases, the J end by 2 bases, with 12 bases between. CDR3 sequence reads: CASSLRASNTGELFF. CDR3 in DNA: TGTGCCAGCAGCCTGCGGGCTAGTAACACCGGGGAGCTGTTTTTT.

CDR3: CASSQQGADQPQHF. Here the CDR3 DNA reads TGTGCCAGCAGTCAACAGGGGGCTGATCAGCCCCAGCATTTT. V gene TRBV6-6 combines with J gene TRBJ1-5, with 9 bases that match TRBD1. Germline CDR1 MNHNY, CDR2 SVGAGI (reference sequence). Losses at the gene ends were 5 bases for V and 5 bases for J; bases not matched to a gene: 4. There are 14 residues in the CDR3.

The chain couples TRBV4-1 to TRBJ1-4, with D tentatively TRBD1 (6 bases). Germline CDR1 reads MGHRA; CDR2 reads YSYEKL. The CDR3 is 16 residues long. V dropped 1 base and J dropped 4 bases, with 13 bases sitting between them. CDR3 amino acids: CASSQGFRGINEKLFF. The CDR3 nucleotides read TGCGCCAGCAGCCAAGGTTTCAGGGGAATTAATGAAAAACTGTTTTTT.

The CDR3 bases are TGTGCCAGCAGTGAATTAGGACAGGGGGCCGTCTACGAGCAGTACTTC. Amino acids: CASSELGQGAVYEQYF. The rearrangement uses TRBV6-1 and TRBJ2-7; 11 bases agree with TRBD1. Trimming removed 2 bases from V and 3 bases from J; junction bases left unmatched: 6. The germline gives CDR1 MNHNS, CDR2 SASEGT. The length of the CDR3 is 16 residues.

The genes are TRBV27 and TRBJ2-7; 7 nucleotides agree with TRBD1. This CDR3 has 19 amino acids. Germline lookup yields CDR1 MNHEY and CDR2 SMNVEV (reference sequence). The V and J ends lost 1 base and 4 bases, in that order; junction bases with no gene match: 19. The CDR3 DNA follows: TGTGCCAGCAGTTTATTCGGTGTCCCGGGACAGTCGGTTATATACGAGCAGTACTTC. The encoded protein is CASSLFGVPGQSVIYEQYF.

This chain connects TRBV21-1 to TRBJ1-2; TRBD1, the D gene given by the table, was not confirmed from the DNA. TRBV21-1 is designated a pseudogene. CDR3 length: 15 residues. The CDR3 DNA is TGTGCCAGCAGCAAGGGGACAACATCACGCTATGGCTACACCTTC. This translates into CASSKGTTSRYGYTF.

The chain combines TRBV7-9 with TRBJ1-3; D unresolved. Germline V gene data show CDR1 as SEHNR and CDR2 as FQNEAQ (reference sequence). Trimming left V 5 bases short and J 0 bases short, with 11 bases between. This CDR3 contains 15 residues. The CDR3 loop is CASSPSGSSGNTIYF. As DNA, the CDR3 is TGTGCCAGCAGCCCAAGCGGGAGCTCTGGAAACACCATATATTTT.

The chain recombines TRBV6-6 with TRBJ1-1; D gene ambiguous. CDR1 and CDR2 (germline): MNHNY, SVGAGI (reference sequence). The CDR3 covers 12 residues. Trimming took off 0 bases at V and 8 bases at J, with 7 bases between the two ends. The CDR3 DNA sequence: TGTGCCAGCAGTTACTCACAGAACGAAGCTTTCTTT. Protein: CASSYSQNEAFF.

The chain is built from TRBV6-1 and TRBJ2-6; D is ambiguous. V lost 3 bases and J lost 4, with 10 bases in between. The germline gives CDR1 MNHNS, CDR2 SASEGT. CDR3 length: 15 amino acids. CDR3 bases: TGTGCCAGCAGTGATACGGTTGTGGGGGCCAACGTCCTGACTTTC. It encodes CASSDTVVGANVLTF.